This entry features one TCR beta chain sequence. The record originates from a study of blood T cells in healthy people across ages. Together with a sample-barcoded 5' primer, a J-beta primer mix was included in a second PCR lasting roughly 6 to 12 cycles. TCRdb processed the 5' RACE reads anew with MiXCR; each CDR3 protein has one entry. The sample consists of about 730,000 distinct CDR3 sequences, roughly 45% of them appearing once. The V and J ends lost 5 bases and 13 bases respectively, with 21 bases between them. This CDR3 has 14 residues. Sequencing used blood. This receptor was taken from a woman aged 55-69 years in good health. The chain combines TRBV12-3 or TRBV12-4 with TRBJ2-4; perhaps TRBD2 as D (5 bases). The CDR3 loop reads CASSVGLGIWEQYF. The CDR3 DNA reads as TGTGCCAGCAGTGTAGGTTTGGGTATTTGGGAGCAGTACTTC.